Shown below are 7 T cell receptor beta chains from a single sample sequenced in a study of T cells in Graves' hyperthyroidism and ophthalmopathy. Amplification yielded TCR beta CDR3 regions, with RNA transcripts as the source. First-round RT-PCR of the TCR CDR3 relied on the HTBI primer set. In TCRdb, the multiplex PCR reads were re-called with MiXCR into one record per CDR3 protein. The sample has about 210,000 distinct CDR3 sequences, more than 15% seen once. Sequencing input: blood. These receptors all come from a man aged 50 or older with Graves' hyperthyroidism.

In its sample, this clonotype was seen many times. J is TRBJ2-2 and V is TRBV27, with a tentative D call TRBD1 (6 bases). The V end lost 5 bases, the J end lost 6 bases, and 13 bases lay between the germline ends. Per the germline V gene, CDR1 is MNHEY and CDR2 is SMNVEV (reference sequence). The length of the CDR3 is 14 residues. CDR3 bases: TGTGCCAGCAGTGTAAACAGGGACGCCGGGGAGCTGTTTTTT. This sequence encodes CASSVNRDAGELFF.

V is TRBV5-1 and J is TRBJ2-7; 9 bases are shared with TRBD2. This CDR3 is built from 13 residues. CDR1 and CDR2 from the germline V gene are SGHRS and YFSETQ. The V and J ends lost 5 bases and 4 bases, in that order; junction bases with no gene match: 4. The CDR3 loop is CASRPGLAYEQYF. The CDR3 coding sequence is TGCGCCAGCAGGCCGGGACTAGCATACGAGCAGTACTTC.

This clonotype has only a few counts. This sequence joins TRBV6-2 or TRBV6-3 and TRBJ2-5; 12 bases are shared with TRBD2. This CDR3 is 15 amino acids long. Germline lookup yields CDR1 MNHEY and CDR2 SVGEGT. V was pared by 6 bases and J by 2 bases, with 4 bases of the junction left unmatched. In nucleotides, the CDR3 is TGTGCCAGCAGCCTCACTAGCGGGAGGCAAGAGACCCAGTACTTC. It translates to CASSLTSGRQETQYF.

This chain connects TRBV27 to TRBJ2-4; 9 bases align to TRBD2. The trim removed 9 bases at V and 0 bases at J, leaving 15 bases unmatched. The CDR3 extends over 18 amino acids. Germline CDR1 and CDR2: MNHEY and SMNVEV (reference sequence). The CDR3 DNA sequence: TGTGCCAGAGGGCCCGGGCTAGCGGGGCTACTAGCCAAAAACATTCAGTACTTC. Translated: CARGPGLAGLLAKNIQYF.

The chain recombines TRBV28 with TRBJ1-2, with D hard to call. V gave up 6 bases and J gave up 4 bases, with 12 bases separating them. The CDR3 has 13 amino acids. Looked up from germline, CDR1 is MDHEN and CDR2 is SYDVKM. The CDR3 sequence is CASSPQGSYGYTF. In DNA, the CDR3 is TGTGCCAGCAGCCCTCAAGGGAGCTATGGCTACACCTTC.

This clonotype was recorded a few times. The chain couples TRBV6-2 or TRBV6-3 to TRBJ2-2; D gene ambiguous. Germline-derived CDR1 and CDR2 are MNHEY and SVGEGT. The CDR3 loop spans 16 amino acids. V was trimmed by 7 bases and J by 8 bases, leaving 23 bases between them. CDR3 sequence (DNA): TGTGCCAGCACCTCGAGAGGTGTGGTAGCCTTTGGGGAGCTGTTTTTT. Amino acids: CASTSRGVVAFGELFF.

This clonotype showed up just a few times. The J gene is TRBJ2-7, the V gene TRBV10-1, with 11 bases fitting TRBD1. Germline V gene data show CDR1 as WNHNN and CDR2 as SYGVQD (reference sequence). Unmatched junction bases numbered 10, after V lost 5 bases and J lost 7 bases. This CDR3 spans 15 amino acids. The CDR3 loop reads CASSIMRTGGHEQYF. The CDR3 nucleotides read TGCGCCAGCAGTATAATGCGGACAGGGGGCCATGAGCAGTACTTC.